This TCR beta chain was found in a study of Graves' ophthalmopathy and Graves' hyperthyroidism. Using RNA transcripts, the TCR beta CDR3 regions were amplified. RT-PCR in the first round used HTBI primers; a second-round multiplex PCR followed. TCRdb analysed the multiplex PCR reads with MiXCR anew, one entry per CDR3 protein. The table shows roughly 50,000 distinct CDR3 sequences, with 50% occurring only once. The length of the CDR3 is 12 residues. Germline V gene data show CDR1 as MDHEN and CDR2 as SYDVKM. The V gene lost 3 bases and the J gene lost 1 base, with 2 bases spanning the gap. This clonotype was detected many times.

The clonotype comes from an adult man with Graves' ophthalmopathy. The sample taken for sequencing was peripheral blood. The rearrangement uses TRBV28 and TRBJ2-3; unclear D gene. The CDR3 DNA reads TGTGCCAGCAGTTTCCGCACAGATACGCAGTATTTT. Its translation is CASSFRTDTQYF.